The source of this T cell receptor (beta chain) is a study of blood T cell repertoires in COVID-19. Study at large: The United States, Italy and Spain provided the acute and convalescent COVID-19 samples. From T cells, B-cell-depleted T cells, or PBMCs came the material, which was cDNA or gDNA.

As processed by the authors: By means of reference gene primer amplification, nucleated cell counts were estimated. TCRdb keeps only in-frame clones here, not all; method: immunoSEQ multiplex PCR. D and trimming were read from the DNA, whereas the V and J calls and clone size are those reported in that table. The sample records roughly 130,000 clones, about 85% being singletons. This CDR3 comprises 15 residues. The V end lost 0 bases, the J end lost 3 bases, and 12 bases lay between the germline ends. The chain carries TRBV23-1 and TRBJ2-7; D ambiguous. TRBV23-1 is an ORF, with its function uncertain. The sequenced sample was peripheral blood. The source is a man aged 40-55 years with active or convalescent COVID-19. DNA of the CDR3: TGCGCCAGCAGTCAATCGTTCGGCGGAAACTACGAGCAGTACTTC. Protein: CASSQSFGGNYEQYF.